The present TCR beta chain was sequenced within a study of shared clonotypes between healthy human individuals. In the source study's methods: Filtering differed since immunoSEQ provided only junctions, with no quality scores. Sequenced by immunoSEQ multiplex PCR; TCRdb stores in-frame clones only, minus some. That table is the source of V, J and clone size, and D and trimming were worked out from the DNA. The table records around 1.1 million clones, about 80% of them present only once. Deletions cut 4 bases from V and 2 bases from J, with 13 bases between. The germline gives CDR1 SGHRS, CDR2 YFSETQ. The CDR3 sequence is 14 residues long. Study-level results: Naive CD4 clonotype sharing across several donors was about 5%.

Turning to this clone: Its antigen is not known.

This receptor was obtained from a man younger than 35 in good health. Some clones in this sample may be carry-over from other donors' samples. The genes are TRBV5-1 and TRBJ2-7; D perhaps matches TRBD2 (6 bases). The source material was memory CD4+ T cells from PBMCs. Subset defined: CD45RA-negative fraction. CDR3 coding DNA: TGCGCCAGCAGCGGGGACTCCGTCCCCTACGAGCAGTACTTC. Amino acid sequence: CASSGDSVPYEQYF. The variable domain in full, with the rest retrieved from reference TRBV5-1 and TRBJ2-7, is KAGVTQTPRYLIKTRGQQVTLSCSPISGHRSVSWYQQTPGQGLQFLFEYFSETQRNKGNFPGRFSGRQFSNSRSEMNVSTLELGDSALYLCASSGDSVPYEQYFGPGTRLTVT.